This T cell receptor (beta chain) was sequenced in a study of brain T cells in children with intractable seizures. The time point here: blood from clinic visit 5 months post-surgery; TSC patient then seizure free. The sequenced cases were selected for having the highest brain T cell transcript signatures. Pre-surgery treatment included at least one anti-epileptic drug. General study results and limits: Pre- and post-surgery blood differed in depth, so pre-surgery absences may be undersampling. Only CDR3 sequence similarity suggested viral specificity, without known HCMV serostatus.

Clones were read by immunoSEQ multiplex PCR, and TCRdb kept only the in-frame ones, dropping some. Of about 340,000 clones listed, more than 85% are singletons. To note about this clone: Its target is not known.

The TCR was taken from a boy under two years old with tuberous sclerosis and intractable seizures. This specimen consisted of peripheral blood, obtained about 5 months after surgery.

The DNA for the CDR3 is TGTGCCAGCAGCTTGTCGGTTACAGTCCAAGAGACCCAGTACTTC. Its translation: CASSLSVTVQETQYF. The chain joins TRBV5-4 to TRBJ2-5; D call uncertain. The CDR3 consists of 15 residues. Germline CDR1 is SGHNT and CDR2 is YYREEE (reference sequence). Trimming cost V 1 base and J 1 base, with 11 bases left between them.